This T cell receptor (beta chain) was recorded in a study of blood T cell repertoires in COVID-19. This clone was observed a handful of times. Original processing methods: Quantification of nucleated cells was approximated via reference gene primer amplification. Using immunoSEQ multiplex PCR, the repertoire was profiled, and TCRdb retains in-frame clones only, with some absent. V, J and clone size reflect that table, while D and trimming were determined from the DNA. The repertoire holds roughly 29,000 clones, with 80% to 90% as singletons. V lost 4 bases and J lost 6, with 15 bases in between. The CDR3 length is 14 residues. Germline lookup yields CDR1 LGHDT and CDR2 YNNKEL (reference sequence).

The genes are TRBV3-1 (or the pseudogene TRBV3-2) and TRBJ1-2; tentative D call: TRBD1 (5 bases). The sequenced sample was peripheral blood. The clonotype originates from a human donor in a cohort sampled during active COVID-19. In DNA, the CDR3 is TGTGCCAGCAGCCCGACAATGGGGGGTCATGGCTACACCTTC. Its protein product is CASSPTMGGHGYTF.